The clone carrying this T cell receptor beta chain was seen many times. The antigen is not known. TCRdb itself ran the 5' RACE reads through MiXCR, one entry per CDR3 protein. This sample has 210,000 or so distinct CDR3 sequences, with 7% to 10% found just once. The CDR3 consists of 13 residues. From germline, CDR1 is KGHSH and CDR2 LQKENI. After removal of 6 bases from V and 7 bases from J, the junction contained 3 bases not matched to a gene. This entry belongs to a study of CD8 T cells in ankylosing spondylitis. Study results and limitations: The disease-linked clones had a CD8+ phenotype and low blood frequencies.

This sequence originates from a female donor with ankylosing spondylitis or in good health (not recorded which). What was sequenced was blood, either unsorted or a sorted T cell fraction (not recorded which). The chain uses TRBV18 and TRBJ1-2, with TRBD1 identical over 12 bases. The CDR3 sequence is CASSGTGGAGYTF. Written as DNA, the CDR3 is TGTGCCAGCTCGGGGACAGGGGGCGCTGGCTACACCTTC.